The sequence of this T cell receptor beta chain was determined in a study of control samples from healthy donors and cancer patients. The CDR3 covers 15 residues. With 5 bases clipped from V and 2 bases from J, the junction kept 3 bases outside the gene matches. Germline V gives CDR1 SGHTA, CDR2 FQGTGA. Assay: immunoSEQ multiplex PCR; the TCRdb copy retains only in-frame clones and omits some. Of some 100,000 clones listed, around nine tenths were seen once; the top ten hold approximately 8.4%. The source of this sequence is a young man in good health. The source material was blood. The chain combines TRBV7-3 with TRBJ2-3; the match to TRBD2 covers 11 bases. This CDR3 reads CASSPSGGYTDTQYF. Here the CDR3 DNA reads TGTGCCAGCAGCCCTAGCGGGGGGTACACAGATACGCAGTATTTT.